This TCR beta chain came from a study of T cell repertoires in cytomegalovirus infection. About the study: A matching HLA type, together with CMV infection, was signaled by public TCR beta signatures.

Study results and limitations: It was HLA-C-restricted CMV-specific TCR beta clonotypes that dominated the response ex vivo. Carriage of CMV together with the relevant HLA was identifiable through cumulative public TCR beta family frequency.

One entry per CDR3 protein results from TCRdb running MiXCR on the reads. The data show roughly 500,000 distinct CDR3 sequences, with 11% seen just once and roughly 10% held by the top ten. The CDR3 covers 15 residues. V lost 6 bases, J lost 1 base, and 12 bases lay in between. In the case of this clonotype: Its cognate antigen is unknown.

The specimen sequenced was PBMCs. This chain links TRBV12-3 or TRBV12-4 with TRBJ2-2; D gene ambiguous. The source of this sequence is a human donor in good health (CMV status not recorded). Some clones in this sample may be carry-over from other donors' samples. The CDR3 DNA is TGTGCCAGCAGGTATACAGTTAAGAACACCGGGGAGCTGTTTTTT. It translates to CASRYTVKNTGELFF.